This TCR beta chain was obtained from a study of T cells in Graves' hyperthyroidism and ophthalmopathy. In the study overall: Peripheral blood was secured at the point of initial diagnosis, before any treatment. General observations from the study: The model foresaw ophthalmopathy a median roughly 6 months prior to onset. Stable hyperthyroidism and ophthalmopathy were separated using 13 V-J signatures.

As for this clonotype: What it binds is unknown.

Amplification of TCR beta CDR3 regions was performed using RNA transcripts as template. Initially, a first-round RT-PCR of the TCR CDR3 employed the HTBI primer set. TCRdb recomputed calls from the multiplex PCR reads with MiXCR, one row per CDR3 protein. The repertoire consists of 450,000 to 650,000 distinct CDR3 sequences, with around 20% occurring once and the leading ten covering about a quarter. Material for sequencing was blood. This sequence was found in a man aged 18 to 29 with Graves' hyperthyroidism.

CDR3 sequence: CASSPRDYGGNEQFF. CDR3 bases: TGTGCCAGCAGCCCCCGGGACTACGGCGGCAATGAGCAGTTCTTC. The chain carries TRBV9 and TRBJ2-1; 7 nucleotides align to TRBD2. CDR3 length: 15 residues. The J segment lost 6 bases and the V segment lost 4 bases, leaving 10 bases of the junction unmatched. In germline, CDR1 is SGDLS, CDR2 YYNGEE.